The clone carrying this TCR beta chain appeared a few times. The target antigen is unknown. Construction of the TCRbeta library involved unique molecular identifiers. TCRdb processed the PCR reads anew with MiXCR; each CDR3 protein has one entry. The sample has about 440,000 distinct CDR3 sequences; over 40% are singletons. Trimming took 3 bases from V and 6 from J, leaving 19 bases between them. The CDR3 has 15 residues. Looked up from germline, CDR1 is SGDLS and CDR2 is YYNGEE. The source of the sample is a study of T-cell reconstitution after alpha-beta-depleted transplantation in children. Study results and caveats: About two months after transplant, alpha-beta T cells reportedly came from several hundred expanded graft clones. Surviving thymic progenitors and recipient T cells were the source of high TCRbeta diversity at day 60 in some patients. T-cell counts and diversity at one year post-transplant came mainly from newly produced T cells.

The rearrangement links TRBV9 to TRBJ2-7; possibly TRBD1 or TRBD2 for D (5 bases each). The starting material was PBMCs, obtained before TCRalphabeta/CD19-depleted stem cell transplant. This clonotype originated in a girl aged 2-10 years with aplastic anemia, due to receive a stem cell transplant. In DNA form, the CDR3 reads TGTGCCAGCAGCGCTTCCGGGGCCCCCGCGGGCGAGCAGTACTTC. This sequence encodes CASSASGAPAGEQYF.